The clone carrying this T cell receptor beta chain was seen just once. The source of the sample is a study of PD-L1 blockade in urothelial cancer. Background on the study: Blood analyses occurred 3 weeks (second dose) and 6 weeks post treatment start.

Described time point: peripheral blood 6 weeks after treatment start. There were between 1 and 8 samples from each patient, taken pretreatment and on-treatment. Generated by immunoSEQ multiplex PCR, the TCRdb table keeps only in-frame clones and is missing some. This table has roughly 51,000 clones, around 85% appearing once. The CDR3 is 15 residues long. The germline gives CDR1 MNHEY, CDR2 SVGAGI. V shed 6 bases, J shed 2 bases, and the junction held 5 bases outside the gene matches. The clonotype was recovered from a man aged 50-60 years with urothelial cancer. The V and J genes are TRBV6-5 and TRBJ2-7, with TRBD2 matching 12 bases. This sample comprised PBMCs, obtained around atezolizumab (anti-PD-L1) treatment. The CDR3 coding sequence is TGTGCCAGCAGACGCCGACTAGCGGGGGCCTACGAGCAGTACTTC. Its translation is CASRRRLAGAYEQYF.